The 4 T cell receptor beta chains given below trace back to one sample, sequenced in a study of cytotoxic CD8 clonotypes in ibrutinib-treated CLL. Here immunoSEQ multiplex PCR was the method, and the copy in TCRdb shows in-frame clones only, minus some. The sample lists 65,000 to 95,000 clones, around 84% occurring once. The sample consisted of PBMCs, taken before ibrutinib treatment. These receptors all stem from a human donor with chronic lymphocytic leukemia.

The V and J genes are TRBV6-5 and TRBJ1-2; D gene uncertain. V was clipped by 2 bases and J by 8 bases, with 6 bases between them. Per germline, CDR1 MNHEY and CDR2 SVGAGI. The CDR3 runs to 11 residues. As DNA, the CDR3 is TGTGCCAGCAGTTACATCGGGGGCTACACCTTC. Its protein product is CASSYIGGYTF.

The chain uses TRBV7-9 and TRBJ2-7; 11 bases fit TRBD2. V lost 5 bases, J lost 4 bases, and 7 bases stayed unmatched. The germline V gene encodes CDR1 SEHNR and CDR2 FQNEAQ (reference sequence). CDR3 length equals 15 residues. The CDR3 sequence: CASSIRLAGTYEQYF. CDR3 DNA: TGTGCCAGCAGCATAAGACTAGCGGGAACTTACGAGCAGTACTTC.

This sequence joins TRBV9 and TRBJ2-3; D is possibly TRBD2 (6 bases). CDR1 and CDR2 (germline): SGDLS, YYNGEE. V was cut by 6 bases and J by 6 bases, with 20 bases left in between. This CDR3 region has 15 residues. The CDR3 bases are TGTGCCAGCAACCGGGGCGGGAATCCCCCCGATACGCAGTATTTT. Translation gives CASNRGGNPPDTQYF.

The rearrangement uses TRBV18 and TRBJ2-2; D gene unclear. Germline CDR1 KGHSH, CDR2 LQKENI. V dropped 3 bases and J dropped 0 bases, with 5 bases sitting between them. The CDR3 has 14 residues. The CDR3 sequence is CASSPFTNTGELFF. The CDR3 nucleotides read TGTGCCAGCTCACCGTTCACGAACACCGGGGAGCTGTTTTTT.